This TCR beta chain derives from a study of blood T cell repertoires in COVID-19. Study overall: Samples representing acute and convalescent COVID-19 were sourced from the United States, Italy and Spain. The analysed material was cDNA or gDNA that came from T cells, B-cell-depleted T cells, or PBMCs.

Authors' processing steps: Estimates of nucleated cell counts were drawn from the amplification of reference gene primers. Only in-frame clones appear in the TCRdb table, and some are missing; sequencing was by immunoSEQ multiplex PCR. For V, J and clone size, that table is used; D and trimming come from the DNA. The sample yields around 80,000 clones, about 83% seen once. Trimming removed 4 bases from V and 4 bases from J; junction bases left unmatched: 4. The length of the CDR3 is 15 residues. Germline V CDR1 and CDR2: LGHDT, YNNKEL (reference sequence). The sequenced sample was peripheral blood. This clonotype was sampled from a woman at least 80 years old with acute or convalescent COVID-19. The chain recombines TRBV3-1 (or the pseudogene TRBV3-2) with TRBJ2-7; 13 bases are shared with TRBD2. CDR3 sequence reads: CASSPRTSGSYEQYF. CDR3 in DNA: TGTGCCAGCAGCCCACGGACTAGCGGGAGTTACGAGCAGTACTTC.